This T cell receptor beta chain comes out of a study of CD8+ T cells in alopecia areata. Study background: The investigators scored severity in treated patients by the percentage of affected scalp area.

Treatment: oral pan-JAK inhibitor, 5-10 mg twice daily. RNA extraction was followed by reverse transcription into cDNA, which acted as the sequencing template. Using immunoSEQ multiplex PCR, the repertoire was profiled, and TCRdb retains in-frame clones only, with some absent. Seen here are around 200,000 clones, roughly three fifths observed once, and the top ten hold around an eighth. Regarding this clone: Its specificity is unknown.

The ends were cut back, 2 bases at V and 4 bases at J, with 8 bases in the middle. Germline V gives CDR1 MNHEY, CDR2 SMNVEV (reference sequence). The CDR3 contains 13 residues. Study-wide results and caveats: Just one nonresponder means the tie between baseline CD8+ expansion and response stays uncertain. On tofacitinib, scalp and blood still held many of the expanded lesional clones.

The input for sequencing was CD8+ T cells sorted from blood, taken at week 24, from a patient treated with tofacitinib. This TCR was recovered from a human donor with alopecia areata. This chain connects TRBV27 to TRBJ1-1, with D uncertain. In DNA form, the CDR3 reads TGTGCCAGCAGTTTAGTAGATGGCACTGAAGCTTTCTTT. Residues: CASSLVDGTEAFF.